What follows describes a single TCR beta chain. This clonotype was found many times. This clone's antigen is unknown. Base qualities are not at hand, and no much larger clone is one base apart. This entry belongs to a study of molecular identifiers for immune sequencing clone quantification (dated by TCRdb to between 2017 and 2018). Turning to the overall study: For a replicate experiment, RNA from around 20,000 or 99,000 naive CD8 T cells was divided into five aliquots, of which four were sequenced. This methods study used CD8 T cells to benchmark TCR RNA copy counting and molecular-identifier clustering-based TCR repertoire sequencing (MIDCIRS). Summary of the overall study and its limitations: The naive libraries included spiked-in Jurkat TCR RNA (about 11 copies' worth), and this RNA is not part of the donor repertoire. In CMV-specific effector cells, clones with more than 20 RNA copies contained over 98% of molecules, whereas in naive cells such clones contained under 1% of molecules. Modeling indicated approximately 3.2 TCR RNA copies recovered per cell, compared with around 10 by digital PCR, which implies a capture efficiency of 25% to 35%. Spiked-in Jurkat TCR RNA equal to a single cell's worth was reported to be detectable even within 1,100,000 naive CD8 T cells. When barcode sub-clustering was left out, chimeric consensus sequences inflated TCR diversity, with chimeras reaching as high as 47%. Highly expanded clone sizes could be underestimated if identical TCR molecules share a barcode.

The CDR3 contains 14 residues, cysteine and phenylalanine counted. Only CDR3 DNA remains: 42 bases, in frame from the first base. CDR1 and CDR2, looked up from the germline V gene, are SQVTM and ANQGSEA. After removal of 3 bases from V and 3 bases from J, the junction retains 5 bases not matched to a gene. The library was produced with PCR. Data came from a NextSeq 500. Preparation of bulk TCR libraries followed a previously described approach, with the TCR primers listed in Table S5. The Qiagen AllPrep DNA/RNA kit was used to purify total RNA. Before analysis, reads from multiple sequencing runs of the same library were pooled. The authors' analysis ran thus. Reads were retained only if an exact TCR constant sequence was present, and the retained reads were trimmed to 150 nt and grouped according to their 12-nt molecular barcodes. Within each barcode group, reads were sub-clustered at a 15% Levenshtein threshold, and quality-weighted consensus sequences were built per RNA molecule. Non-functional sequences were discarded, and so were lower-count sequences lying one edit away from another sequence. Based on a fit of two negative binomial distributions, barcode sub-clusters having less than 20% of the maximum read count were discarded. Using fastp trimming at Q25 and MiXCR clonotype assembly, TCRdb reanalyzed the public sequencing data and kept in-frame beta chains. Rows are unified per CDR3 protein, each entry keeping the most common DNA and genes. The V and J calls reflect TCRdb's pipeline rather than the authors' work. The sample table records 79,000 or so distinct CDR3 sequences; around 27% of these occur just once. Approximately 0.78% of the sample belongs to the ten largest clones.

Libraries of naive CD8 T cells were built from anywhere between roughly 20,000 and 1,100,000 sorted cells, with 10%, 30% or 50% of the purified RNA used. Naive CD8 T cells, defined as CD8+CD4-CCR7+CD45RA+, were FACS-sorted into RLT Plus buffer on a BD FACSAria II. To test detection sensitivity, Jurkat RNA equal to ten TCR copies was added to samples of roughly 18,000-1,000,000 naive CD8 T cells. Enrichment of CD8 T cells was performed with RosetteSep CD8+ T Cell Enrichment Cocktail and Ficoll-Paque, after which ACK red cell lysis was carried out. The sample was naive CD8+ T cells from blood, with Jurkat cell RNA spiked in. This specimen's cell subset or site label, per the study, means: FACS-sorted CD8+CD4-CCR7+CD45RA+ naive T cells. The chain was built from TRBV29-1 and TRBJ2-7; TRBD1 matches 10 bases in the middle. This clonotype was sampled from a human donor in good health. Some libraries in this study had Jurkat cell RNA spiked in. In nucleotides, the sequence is TGCAGCGTTGAGTCAGGGACAGGGGACTACGAGCAGTACTTC. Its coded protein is CSVESGTGDYEQYF.